This T cell receptor beta chain was sequenced for a study of PD-1 blockade in classical Hodgkin lymphoma. Whole-study findings and limits: Patients with an early start, nivolumab under 1 year after ASCT, were excluded. At C4D1, TCR diversity had climbed significantly for CD4+ cells, though not for CD8+ cells. What drove the repertoire differences, possibly disease activity or prior therapy, has not been defined.

To note about this clone: Its antigen is not known.

With V trimmed by 1 base and J by 4 bases, 13 bases remained unmatched. Germline V lookup: CDR1 SQVTM, CDR2 ANQGSEA. The CDR3 covers 17 residues. Time point denoted: cycle 4 day 1 (C4D1), after about 6 weeks of nivolumab. All the patients suffered relapse after autologous stem cell transplantation, and brentuximab vedotin exposure differed. Reported best responses ranged across complete response, partial response or progressive disease. Method: immunoSEQ multiplex PCR; TCRdb's copy keeps in-frame clones and lacks some. The table has under 60,000 clones, around 86% seen once. The rearrangement joins TRBV29-1 to TRBJ2-3; 8 bases line up with TRBD2. The clonotype was recovered from a human donor with classical Hodgkin lymphoma. The material was peripheral blood mononuclear cells (PBMCs), obtained before the fourth cycle of nivolumab. The CDR3 region has the DNA TGCAGCGTTGAAGGCTCCTCCGGGACTAGGGCACCAGATACGCAGTATTTT. Amino acids: CSVEGSSGTRAPDTQYF.